This TCR beta chain was identified during a study of cytomegalovirus exposure and HLA in healthy donors (dated by TCRdb to the late 2010s). The study in broad terms: In an earlier analysis of around 540 of the donors, 276 Gb of sequence data and some 120 million unique TCR beta sequences from about 179 million T cells were reported. About 310 gigabases of sequencing data and 78 million or so unique TCR sequences were included in an early release covering roughly 600 HLA-typed donors. Of the roughly 400 genotyped donors, around 81% fell in the genetic ancestry cluster associated with self-reported Caucasian donors. The aim of the study was to test whether cataloging public T cell receptors could identify signatures of past pathogen exposure. The study profiled the T cell repertoires of fewer than 850 subjects by immunosequencing and related them to cytomegalovirus serostatus. Besides the first cohort of 550 to 750 subjects, a separate validation cohort made up of 120 different subjects was used. The study combined high-throughput TCR immunosequencing, statistical association of individual TCRs with disease status, and machine learning to predict cytomegalovirus infection status. In a later analysis, previously published TCR beta repertoires from 666 donors were re-analyzed and high-resolution HLA genotyping was added so that TCR occurrence patterns could be studied. Rather than using new phenotypic data, the later analysis identified candidate immune exposures from TCR beta sequences and from how often those sequences occurred across donors. In an earlier analysis of a few hundred of the donors, high-throughput TCR beta sequencing was used to judge whether each TCR beta V gene segment behaved as functional or pseudogenic. Donor age, sex, ethnicity and CMV serostatus were compiled alongside the repertoire data. In a later genetic analysis, genome-wide SNP genotypes for 398 of the 666 donors were used, and that subset was treated as a discovery cohort. Every repertoire in the discovery cohort had been generated on one and the same sequencing platform. HLA typing included class I and class II loci at four-digit resolution. Typing coverage varied by locus: roughly 620-640 donors for A, B, C, DRB1 and DQB1; more than 500 for DQA1; over 600 for DPA1; approximately 450 for DPB1. Roughly five DR-DQ haplotypes were handled as single units for association and clustering because linkage in the cohort was strong. Among around 400 genotyped donors of the cohort, an average of approximately 240,000 unique TCR beta nucleotide sequences was sequenced per donor, of which roughly 17% were non-productive. General findings and caveats noted by the study authors: In this cohort, only TCR beta chains were sequenced, and detectable features were limited by the absence of alpha or paired-chain data. In a later analysis, HLA-associated TCR beta chains showed more clonal expansion and lower generation probabilities than non-associated chains that were equally common. In both the original and validation cohorts, the classifier was reported to diagnose cytomegalovirus status with high specificity and sensitivity. For the cohort, immune exposure information was limited to CMV serostatus. A further reported finding was that TCR beta sequences accurately predicted the HLA-A and HLA-B alleles for most subjects in the first cohort. Some IMGT-functional V segments, including TRBV6-2 and TRBV6-3, could not be distinguished by the 87-base-pair reads and were therefore excluded. In the study, roughly 160 TCR beta chains were listed as associated with cytomegalovirus. Linkage disequilibrium might explain the correlated functional status among segregating V segments, but an unknown experimental factor could not be ruled out. Compared with the approximately 700-donor mean, donors in an Asian-associated ancestry cluster had fewer N-insertions in productive TCRs, according to a later genetic analysis. The authors suggested that the approach could potentially be extended to other disease states and immunological phenotypes. The presence/absence analyses assumed that sequencing depth was roughly uniform across donors, and that assumption may not be true. Because some donors lacked HLA typing at each locus, the association tests relied only on the typed subset. V-gene and J-gene trimming of TCR beta chains was associated with a missense DCLRE1C variant in a later genetic analysis, and the association was replicated in an independent cohort. When HLA alleles, especially DR and DQ, strongly co-occurred, TCR associations were difficult to assign to individual alleles. Several of the top co-occurrence clusters appeared to be linked to parvovirus B19, influenza, CMV and Epstein-Barr virus, according to a later analysis. According to a later analysis, most CMV-associated TCR beta chains appeared to be HLA-restricted, and the HLA associations seemed to be driven largely by CMV exposure. Across donors, most TCR sequences were observed very rarely, whereas some public TCRs were present in many individuals. According to a later analysis, TCR association rates differed among HLA loci, with DRB1 alleles showing the most associated TCRs and HLA-C alleles showing the fewest. In vitro tests confirmed that a few of the cytomegalovirus-associated TCR beta chains recognize cytomegalovirus antigens. Broadly in line with IMGT annotations, most TCR beta V segments showed up in productive rearrangements about 90% or about 30% of the time in an earlier analysis of about 500 of the donors. Specific HLA alleles were associated with 18,000 or so TCR beta sequences at a false discovery rate of 0.05 in a later analysis. A group of highly shared sequence variants was considered likely to be a technical artifact of the sequencing pipeline. Because counts were too low, about 15 rarely observed V segments, including chromosome 9 orphons, were left out of the earlier analysis of a few hundred of the donors.

Regarding this clone: Its antigen has not been determined. Base qualities are missing; no much larger clone stands one base away.

Taken from cysteine to phenylalanine, the CDR3 has 13 residues. Of the read, only the CDR3 DNA is kept; its 39 bases are in frame from base 1. V is pared back by 3 bases and J by 1 base, with 6 bases lying between the germline termini. Sequences SGHDN (CDR1) and FVKESK (CDR2) are obtained from the germline V gene. The library was produced with the immunoSEQ multiplex PCR assay. For the multiplex PCR, a mixture combining 60 forward primers for TCR Vbeta segments and 13 reverse primers for TCR Jbeta segments was used. A multiplex PCR assay on genomic DNA amplified the CDR3 region of rearranged TCR beta genes. The Illumina HiSeq System was used to sequence the amplified TCR beta libraries as 87-base-pair reads. On the authors' methods: A later analysis counted tens of millions of unique TCR beta chains across the 650 to 700 repertoires, and 9.5 million to 11 million of these chains were shared by at least two donors. Raw reads were error-corrected and collapsed into unique sequences by a nearest-neighbor algorithm in which closely related sequences were merged to remove PCR and sequencing errors. To assign V, D and J gene segments, CDR3 sequences were aligned to IMGT reference sequences. Each retained sequence needed at least a six-nucleotide match to both a V gene segment and a J gene segment. A rearrangement counted as productive if the CDR3 had no stop codons and remained in frame with V and J, and every other rearrangement counted as non-productive. CDR3 was defined according to IMGT convention as the region running from the second conserved V-encoded cysteine to the conserved J-encoded phenylalanine. The earlier analysis of about 590 of the donors excluded sequences that lacked an unambiguous match to a single V gene segment. An earlier analysis of 587 of the donors classified V segments as functional when productive rearrangements were above 56.7% and as segregating when the standard deviation between donors was above 5%. A statistical classification framework was developed to diagnose cytomegalovirus status using the catalog of TCR beta chain sequences. In a later analysis, TCR nucleotide sequences were compared against IMGT/GENE-DB human TR gene sequences so that V and J genes could be assigned. Using the TCRdist pipeline, a later analysis assigned CDR3 sequences along with most-parsimonious VDJ recombination scenarios. In a later analysis, each TCR beta chain was defined by its CDR3 amino acid sequence together with its V-gene family, and reads lacking a unique V-gene family were excluded. A later analysis removed 550 to 700 highly shared, low-generation-probability nucleotide sequences to deal with suspected cross-contamination and a sequencing artifact. For each public chain, a later analysis derived a clonal expansion index from normalized ranks of inferred template counts within each repertoire. A later analysis computed generation probabilities with a VDJ recombination model fitted to out-of-frame rearrangements, and checked the results against IGoR. In a later analysis, hypergeometric tests were used to score TCR-TCR, TCR-HLA and TCR-CMV co-occurrence, with a repertoire-size bias correction applied to TCR pairs. A later analysis estimated false discovery rates by permuting HLA or CMV assignments 20 times. In a later analysis, co-occurring TCRs were grouped with DBSCAN, and TCRdist sequence similarity was added when clustering was performed within HLA-allele-positive subsets. Repertoires with fewer than 30,000 or more than 120,000 public chains, plus five repertoires with anomalous nucleotide sharing, were excluded from co-occurrence clustering. Imported from immuneACCESS, the table was reduced by TCRdb to in-frame sequences with V and J called. These copies leave out some clones; in studies compared against another copy, an unresolved V gene accounts for under half, and the cause of the remainder is not known. V and J calls and clone size are given by that table; D and trimming were obtained from the DNA. This sample lists roughly 190,000 clones; 80% to 90% were detected once. Together, the top ten hold roughly 1.7% of the sample.

The cohort consisted of 666 healthy bone marrow donors. At the time of sampling, all cohort members were nominally healthy, though unrecorded immune exposures were likely present. The donor was CMV seropositive and was included in the group of about 290 seropositive cohort members. A peripheral blood sample was collected from each donor, and TCR beta sequencing was performed on peripheral blood mononuclear cells. Genomic DNA was extracted from the blood cell samples with the Qiagen DNeasy Blood Extraction Kit. The sequenced material came from PBMCs. The receptor was isolated from a man between 40 and 49 years old in good health and CMV-seropositive. The rearranged segments are TRBV14 and TRBJ1-1; there is no confident call for the D gene. The nucleotides are TGTGCCAGCAGCCAGACGGGGAACACTGAAGCTTTCTTT. Protein translation: CASSQTGNTEAFF.